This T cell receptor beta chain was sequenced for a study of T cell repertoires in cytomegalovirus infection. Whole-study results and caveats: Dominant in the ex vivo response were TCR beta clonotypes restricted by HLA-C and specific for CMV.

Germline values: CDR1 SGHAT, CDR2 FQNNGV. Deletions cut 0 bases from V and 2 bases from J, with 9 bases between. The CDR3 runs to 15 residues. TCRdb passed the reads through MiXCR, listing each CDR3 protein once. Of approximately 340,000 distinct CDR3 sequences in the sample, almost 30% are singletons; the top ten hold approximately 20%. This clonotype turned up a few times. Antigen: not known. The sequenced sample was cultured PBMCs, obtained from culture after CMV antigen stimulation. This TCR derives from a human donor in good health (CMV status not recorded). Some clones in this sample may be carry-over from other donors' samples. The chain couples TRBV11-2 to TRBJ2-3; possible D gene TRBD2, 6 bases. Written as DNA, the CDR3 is TGTGCCAGCAGCTTAGACGGGACTTACACAGATACGCAGTATTTT. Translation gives CASSLDGTYTDTQYF.